This is a list of T cell receptor beta chains from one sample in a study of early T cells in non-severe SARS-CoV-2 infection. TCRdb called the 5' RACE reads again in MiXCR, with one record for every CDR3 protein. The table has over 80,000 distinct CDR3 sequences, over 9.5% seen once. The sequencing here drew on whole blood, taken at baseline. Receptors originate from an adult who was a healthcare worker with PCR-confirmed SARS-CoV-2 infection or an uninfected control (not recorded which). The CDR3 runs from the conserved cysteine through the conserved F or W. Fields, in order: V gene, clone size, D gene, J gene, CDR3 length, CDR3 protein, CDR3 DNA. The D gene is left open where the match is weak. Only part of the rows carry a size: once, few, many, or a class if the clone is expanded.

v_call: TRBV10-2
clone_size: many
d_call: NA
j_call: TRBJ1-1
cdr3_length: 16
cdr3_aa: CASKPTLTVPNTATFF
cdr3_nt: TGCGCCAGCAAACCGACCCTGACAGTACCGAACACTGCGACTTTCTTT

v_call: TRBV3-1
clone_size: few
d_call: NA
j_call: TRBJ2-2
cdr3_length: 18
cdr3_aa: CASTSLGGRFSGTGELFF
cdr3_nt: TGTGCCAGCACTTCCCTTGGAGGGCGGTTCAGTGGCACCGGGGAGCTGTTTTTT

v_call: TRBV28
clone_size: many
d_call: TRBD1
j_call: TRBJ2-5
cdr3_length: 16
cdr3_aa: CASSPPGTEYQETQYF
cdr3_nt: TGTGCCAGCAGTCCGCCAGGGACAGAGTACCAAGAGACCCAGTACTTC

v_call: TRBV3-1
clone_size: many
d_call: NA
j_call: TRBJ2-5
cdr3_length: 13
cdr3_aa: CASSAEPQETQYF
cdr3_nt: TGTGCCAGCAGCGCGGAGCCCCAAGAGACCCAGTACTTC

v_call: TRBV27
clone_size: few
d_call: NA
j_call: TRBJ2-1
cdr3_length: 15
cdr3_aa: CASSRRDGFYNEQFF
cdr3_nt: TGTGCCAGCAGCCGCCGGGACGGTTTCTACAATGAGCAGTTCTTC

v_call: TRBV11-2
clone_size: NA
d_call: TRBD1
j_call: TRBJ2-1
cdr3_length: 13
cdr3_aa: CASSRRTGNEQFF
cdr3_nt: TGTGCCAGCAGTCGGAGGACAGGGAATGAGCAGTTCTTC

v_call: TRBV7-2
clone_size: many
d_call: TRBD2
j_call: TRBJ2-1
cdr3_length: 14
cdr3_aa: CASSLLAGGNEQFF
cdr3_nt: TGTGCCAGCAGCTTACTAGCGGGGGGGAATGAGCAGTTCTTC

v_call: TRBV11-2
clone_size: few
d_call: NA
j_call: TRBJ1-5
cdr3_length: 13
cdr3_aa: CASSLIINQPQHF
cdr3_nt: TGTGCCAGCAGCTTGATCATCAATCAGCCCCAGCATTTT

v_call: TRBV7-9
clone_size: NA
d_call: NA
j_call: TRBJ1-1
cdr3_length: 13
cdr3_aa: CASSKTENTEAFF
cdr3_nt: TGTGCCAGCAGCAAAACAGAGAACACTGAAGCTTTCTTT

v_call: TRBV13
clone_size: many
d_call: TRBD1
j_call: TRBJ1-2
cdr3_length: 14
cdr3_aa: CASSPTGQSYGYTF
cdr3_nt: TGTGCCAGCAGCCCCACGGGACAGTCCTATGGCTACACCTTC

v_call: TRBV27
clone_size: NA
d_call: NA
j_call: TRBJ2-2
cdr3_length: 17
cdr3_aa: CASSLSFRDTNPGELFF
cdr3_nt: TGTGCCAGCAGTTTATCGTTTCGGGACACCAACCCCGGGGAGCTGTTTTTT

v_call: TRBV10-3
clone_size: few
d_call: NA
j_call: TRBJ2-5
cdr3_length: 12
cdr3_aa: CASTGAQETQYF
cdr3_nt: TGTGCCTCTACGGGGGCACAAGAGACCCAGTACTTC

v_call: TRBV20-1
clone_size: many
d_call: NA
j_call: TRBJ1-6
cdr3_length: 17
cdr3_aa: CSARDLPGTGYNSPLHF
cdr3_nt: TGCAGTGCTAGAGATCTCCCCGGGACGGGCTATAATTCACCCCTCCACTTT

v_call: TRBV12-5
clone_size: few
d_call: NA
j_call: TRBJ1-3
cdr3_length: 16
cdr3_aa: CASGLGSTSSGNTIYF
cdr3_nt: TGTGCTAGTGGTTTGGGATCAACGAGCTCTGGAAACACCATATATTTT

v_call: TRBV30
clone_size: NA
d_call: NA
j_call: TRBJ1-6
cdr3_length: 15
cdr3_aa: CAWSAGEGMNSPLHF
cdr3_nt: TGTGCCTGGAGTGCAGGGGAAGGAATGAATTCACCCCTCCACTTT

v_call: TRBV2
clone_size: NA
d_call: NA
j_call: TRBJ1-6
cdr3_length: 13
cdr3_aa: CASSEGRRGALHF
cdr3_nt: TGTGCCAGCAGTGAGGGGCGGCGAGGGGCCCTCCACTTT

v_call: TRBV5-3
clone_size: few
d_call: TRBD1
j_call: TRBJ1-1
cdr3_length: 18
cdr3_aa: CARSLDGQGEGMNTEAFF
cdr3_nt: TGTGCCAGAAGCTTGGATGGACAGGGAGAGGGGATGAACACTGAAGCTTTCTTT

v_call: TRBV19
clone_size: NA
d_call: TRBD1
j_call: TRBJ2-5
cdr3_length: 15
cdr3_aa: CASSIMDRGKETQYF
cdr3_nt: TGTGCCAGTAGTATTATGGACAGGGGTAAGGAGACCCAGTACTTC

v_call: TRBV6-6
clone_size: few
d_call: NA
j_call: TRBJ1-2
cdr3_length: 15
cdr3_aa: CASSSNRTPNYGYTF
cdr3_nt: TGTGCCAGCAGCAGTAACAGGACCCCTAACTATGGCTACACCTTC

v_call: TRBV14
clone_size: NA
d_call: NA
j_call: TRBJ2-4
cdr3_length: 13
cdr3_aa: CASSQEEQGAKYF
cdr3_nt: TGTGCCAGCAGCCAAGAGGAGCAGGGTGCCAAGTACTTC

v_call: TRBV3-1
clone_size: few
d_call: TRBD1
j_call: TRBJ2-6
cdr3_length: 16
cdr3_aa: CASSQGQISGANVLTF
cdr3_nt: TGTGCCAGCAGCCAGGGACAGATCTCTGGGGCCAACGTCCTGACTTTC

v_call: TRBV11-2
clone_size: many
d_call: NA
j_call: TRBJ2-7
cdr3_length: 11
cdr3_aa: CASSPKWEQYF
cdr3_nt: TGTGCCAGCAGCCCCAAGTGGGAGCAGTACTTC

v_call: TRBV10-3
clone_size: many
d_call: NA
j_call: TRBJ1-6
cdr3_length: 14
cdr3_aa: CAISERDWNSPLHF
cdr3_nt: TGTGCCATCAGTGAGCGGGATTGGAATTCACCCCTCCACTTT

v_call: TRBV20-1
clone_size: NA
d_call: NA
j_call: TRBJ2-5
cdr3_length: 12
cdr3_aa: CSASPRQETQYF
cdr3_nt: TGCAGTGCTAGCCCCAGGCAAGAGACCCAGTACTTC

v_call: TRBV15
clone_size: NA
d_call: TRBD2
j_call: TRBJ2-7
cdr3_length: 16
cdr3_aa: CATSRPRTSGTYEQYF
cdr3_nt: TGTGCCACCAGCAGGCCACGGACTAGCGGGACCTACGAGCAGTACTTC

v_call: TRBV5-5
clone_size: many
d_call: NA
j_call: TRBJ2-7
cdr3_length: 11
cdr3_aa: CASSLEGEQYF
cdr3_nt: TGTGCCAGCAGCCTCGAAGGCGAGCAGTACTTC

v_call: TRBV5-3
clone_size: NA
d_call: NA
j_call: TRBJ2-2
cdr3_length: 19
cdr3_aa: CARRHETRDCPSNTGELFF
cdr3_nt: TGTGCCAGAAGACATGAGACCCGGGACTGCCCCTCGAACACCGGGGAGCTGTTTTTT

v_call: TRBV7-3
clone_size: few
d_call: NA
j_call: TRBJ2-7
cdr3_length: 16
cdr3_aa: CASSPMAGPSSYEQYF
cdr3_nt: TGTGCCAGCAGCCCAATGGCAGGGCCTAGCTCCTACGAGCAGTACTTC

v_call: TRBV3-1
clone_size: NA
d_call: NA
j_call: TRBJ1-1
cdr3_length: 15
cdr3_aa: CASSQEDRIYSEAFF
cdr3_nt: TGTGCCAGCAGCCAAGAGGACAGAATCTACTCGGAAGCTTTCTTT

v_call: TRBV19
clone_size: many
d_call: NA
j_call: TRBJ2-7
cdr3_length: 12
cdr3_aa: CASSRGLSEQYF
cdr3_nt: TGTGCCAGTAGTAGGGGGCTAAGCGAGCAGTACTTC

v_call: TRBV24-1
clone_size: many
d_call: NA
j_call: TRBJ2-2
cdr3_length: 14
cdr3_aa: CATSDFLTGGELFF
cdr3_nt: TGTGCCACCAGTGATTTCCTCACCGGCGGGGAGCTGTTTTTT

v_call: TRBV21-1
clone_size: NA
d_call: NA
j_call: TRBJ2-7
cdr3_length: 18
cdr3_aa: CASSNPPGPGLAIYEQYF
cdr3_nt: TGTGCCAGCAGCAATCCCCCCGGCCCGGGACTAGCGATTTACGAGCAGTACTTC

v_call: TRBV7-2
clone_size: many
d_call: NA
j_call: TRBJ2-1
cdr3_length: 13
cdr3_aa: CASSLIGENEQFF
cdr3_nt: TGTGCCAGCAGCTTAATTGGGGAGAATGAGCAGTTCTTC

v_call: TRBV20-1
clone_size: NA
d_call: TRBD2
j_call: TRBJ2-1
cdr3_length: 17
cdr3_aa: CSAHLGLKAGSYNEQFF
cdr3_nt: TGCAGTGCTCACCTCGGGCTAAAAGCGGGAAGTTACAATGAGCAGTTCTTC

v_call: TRBV20-1
clone_size: many
d_call: TRBD2
j_call: TRBJ2-5
cdr3_length: 14
cdr3_aa: CSARVPGGGETQYF
cdr3_nt: TGCAGTGCTAGAGTCCCGGGAGGGGGAGAGACCCAGTACTTC

v_call: TRBV6-5
clone_size: few
d_call: TRBD1
j_call: TRBJ1-6
cdr3_length: 15
cdr3_aa: CASRPGDRGYSPLHF
cdr3_nt: TGTGCCAGCAGGCCCGGGGACAGGGGGTATTCACCCCTCCACTTT

v_call: TRBV11-3
clone_size: few
d_call: TRBD1
j_call: TRBJ1-3
cdr3_length: 18
cdr3_aa: CASSQASTGLSSGNTIYF
cdr3_nt: TGTGCCAGCAGCCAGGCCTCGACAGGGTTATCCTCTGGAAACACCATATATTTT

v_call: TRBV20-1
clone_size: NA
d_call: NA
j_call: TRBJ1-4
cdr3_length: 12
cdr3_aa: CSASLLNEKLFF
cdr3_nt: TGCAGTGCTAGCTTGTTGAATGAAAAACTGTTTTTT

v_call: TRBV29-1
clone_size: many
d_call: NA
j_call: TRBJ1-1
cdr3_length: 13
cdr3_aa: CSVENWRDTEAFF
cdr3_nt: TGCAGCGTTGAAAACTGGAGGGACACTGAAGCTTTCTTT

v_call: TRBV20-1
clone_size: NA
d_call: NA
j_call: TRBJ2-3
cdr3_length: 13
cdr3_aa: CSARAPGADTQYF
cdr3_nt: TGCAGTGCTAGAGCCCCGGGGGCAGATACGCAGTATTTT

v_call: TRBV7-3
clone_size: NA
d_call: NA
j_call: TRBJ1-6
cdr3_length: 15
cdr3_aa: CASSLSPGTNSPPHF
cdr3_nt: TGTGCCAGCAGCTTAAGCCCGGGGACGAATTCACCCCCCCACTTT

v_call: TRBV12-3/TRBV12-4
clone_size: NA
d_call: NA
j_call: TRBJ2-6
cdr3_length: 15
cdr3_aa: CASSPGSSGANVLTF
cdr3_nt: TGTGCCAGCAGTCCTGGCAGCTCTGGGGCCAACGTCCTGACTTTC

v_call: TRBV5-6
clone_size: few
d_call: NA
j_call: TRBJ2-2
cdr3_length: 12
cdr3_aa: CASSFDNRELFF
cdr3_nt: TGTGCCAGCAGCTTTGACAATCGGGAGCTGTTTTTT

v_call: TRBV20-1
clone_size: NA
d_call: NA
j_call: TRBJ2-3
cdr3_length: 14
cdr3_aa: CSADREGQTDTQYF
cdr3_nt: TGCAGTGCTGACAGGGAGGGCCAGACAGATACGCAGTATTTT

v_call: TRBV10-2
clone_size: many
d_call: TRBD1
j_call: TRBJ1-6
cdr3_length: 15
cdr3_aa: CASSEPGTGERALHF
cdr3_nt: TGCGCCAGCAGTGAGCCGGGGACAGGGGAGAGAGCCCTCCACTTT

v_call: TRBV20-1
clone_size: NA
d_call: TRBD2
j_call: TRBJ2-1
cdr3_length: 14
cdr3_aa: CSAREAGVDNEQFF
cdr3_nt: TGCAGTGCTAGAGAAGCGGGAGTTGACAATGAGCAGTTCTTC

v_call: TRBV11-3
clone_size: NA
d_call: NA
j_call: TRBJ2-5
cdr3_length: 15
cdr3_aa: CASSSPALSEETQYF
cdr3_nt: TGTGCCAGCAGCTCCCCAGCACTCTCAGAAGAGACCCAGTACTTC

v_call: TRBV6-6
clone_size: few
d_call: NA
j_call: TRBJ1-4
cdr3_length: 16
cdr3_aa: CASRKGGTIFGEKLFF
cdr3_nt: TGTGCCAGCAGGAAGGGCGGGACAATTTTCGGTGAAAAACTGTTTTTT

v_call: TRBV12-3/TRBV12-4
clone_size: medium-sized
d_call: NA
j_call: TRBJ1-2
cdr3_length: 13
cdr3_aa: CASSPDRIIGYTF
cdr3_nt: TGTGCCAGCAGCCCAGACAGGATCATCGGCTACACCTTC